Given below is one T cell receptor (beta chain) in context. The antigen it recognizes is unknown. No base quality information exists; no much larger clone differs at one position. The sample's time point, from its label and the paper: before trial treatment. The donors came from RACIN, which was a single-arm phase I dose-escalation trial that paired nivolumab and ipilimumab with aspirin, low-dose cyclophosphamide and low-dose radiotherapy. Patients with advanced, TIL-negative solid tumors were considered eligible. TCRdb shows the sequencer as Illumina HiSeq 2500. To make first-strand cDNA, Superscript III was used along with a set of TRAV- and TRBV-specific primers so that both the TCRalpha and TCRbeta chains were covered. TCRs were amplified with Phusion for 15 to 25 PCR cycles using a constant-region primer together with the adapter attached to the V primers. Isolated mRNA was amplified with the MessageAmp II aRNA Amplification Kit, using an approximately 15-hour in vitro transcription at 37°C. The Dynabeads mRNA DIRECT Purification Kit was used to isolate mRNA for TCR sequencing. Indexed Illumina adapters were added in a second Phusion PCR of 20 to 25 cycles, and the PCR products were purified with AMPure XP beads. For the original study's pipeline: Custom Perl scripts pooled TCR sequences encoding the same protein, removed out-of-frame sequences and computed each clonotype's abundance. TCR sequences supported by only a single read were excluded from analysis. Shannon entropy, Gini index, clonality, richness, and the frequency of TCRs shared between repertoires were included as repertoire metrics. TCRdb redid the processing of the public reads, applying fastp at Q25 and MiXCR, and retained in-frame beta chains. Identical CDR3 protein sequences are pooled into one entry, listed with their most common genes and DNA. These V and J calls derive from TCRdb rather than the authors' analysis. The sample table shows about 60,000 distinct CDR3 sequences, and 20% to 25% are seen once. Around 5% of the sample comes from the top ten.

The data are from a study of low-dose radiotherapy and immunotherapy resistance in tumors (dated by TCRdb to the early 2020s). For the study in its entirety: Cohort 1 received 0.5 Gy per fraction every 2 weeks, with a prescribed total PTV dose of 6.5 Gy. No randomization into treatment groups was done for the people taking part in the trial. Nivolumab was administered intravenously as a 240 mg flat dose every two weeks, and ipilimumab was administered intravenously at 1 mg/kg every six weeks. Every two weeks, patients got intravenous cyclophosphamide at 200 mg/m2, given one day ahead of each radiation and immunotherapy administration. Aspirin 300 mg was taken orally once daily by patients for four cycles, starting on cycle 1 day 1. The translational analysis covered eight patients: three from the first dose cohort and the first five from the second dose cohort. Patients in Cohort 2 were given 1 Gy per fraction every two weeks, for a total of 13 Gy across 26 weeks.

CDR1 SGDLS and CDR2 YYNGEE were looked up in the germline V gene. The CDR3 contains 13 residues, cysteine and phenylalanine counted. Just CDR3 DNA is preserved here, 39 bases in frame from base 1. Trimming takes 2 bases from V and 4 bases from J, and the germline ends sit 9 bases apart. The rearranged segments are TRBV9 and TRBJ2-5, with TRBD1 perhaps the D gene, on 5 matching bases. This receptor was obtained from a male donor with prostate cancer. The sequences come from PBMCs, collected before treatment. The nucleotides read TGTGCCAGCAGCGTTGTAGGGGTAGAGACCCAGTACTTC. Translated, this is CASSVVGVETQYF.